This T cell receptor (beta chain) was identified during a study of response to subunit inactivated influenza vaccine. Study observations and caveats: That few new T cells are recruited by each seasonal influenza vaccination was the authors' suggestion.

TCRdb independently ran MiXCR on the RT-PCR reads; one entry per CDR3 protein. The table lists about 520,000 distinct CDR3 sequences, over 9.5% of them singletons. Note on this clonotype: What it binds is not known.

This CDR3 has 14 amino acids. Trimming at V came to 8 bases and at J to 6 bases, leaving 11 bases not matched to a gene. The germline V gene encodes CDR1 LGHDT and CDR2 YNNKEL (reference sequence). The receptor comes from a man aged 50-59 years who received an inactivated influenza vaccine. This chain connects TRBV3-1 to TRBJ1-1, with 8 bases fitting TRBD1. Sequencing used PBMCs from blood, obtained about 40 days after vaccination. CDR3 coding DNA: TGTGCCAGCCAACTCCCGGGACAGGCGTCTGAAGCTTTCTTT. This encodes CASQLPGQASEAFF.